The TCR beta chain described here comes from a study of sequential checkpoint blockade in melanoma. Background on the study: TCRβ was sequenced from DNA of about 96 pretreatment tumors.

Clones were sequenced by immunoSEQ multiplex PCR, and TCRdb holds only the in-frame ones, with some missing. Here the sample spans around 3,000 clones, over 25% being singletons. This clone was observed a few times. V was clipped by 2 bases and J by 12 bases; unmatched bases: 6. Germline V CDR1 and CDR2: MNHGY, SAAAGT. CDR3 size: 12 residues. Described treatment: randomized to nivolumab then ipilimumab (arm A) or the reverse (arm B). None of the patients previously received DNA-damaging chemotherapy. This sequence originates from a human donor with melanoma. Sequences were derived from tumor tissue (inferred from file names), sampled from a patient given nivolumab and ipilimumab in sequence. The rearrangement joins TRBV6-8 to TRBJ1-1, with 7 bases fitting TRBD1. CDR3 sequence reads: CASSYANRGTFF. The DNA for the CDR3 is TGTGCCAGCAGTTACGCAAACAGGGGTACTTTCTTT.